The clone carrying this T cell receptor beta chain has at least ten counts. During active infection, Seattle patients enrolled and were then monitored through disease. This sample is part of a study of blood T cell repertoires in COVID-19. Study-wide context: Sites in the United States, Italy and Spain provided acute and convalescent COVID-19 samples. Sources were T cells, B-cell-depleted T cells, or PBMCs; the material itself was cDNA or gDNA.

Per the original data handling: Quantification of nucleated cells was approximated via reference gene primer amplification. Repertoires were generated with immunoSEQ multiplex PCR, while TCRdb's copy carries only in-frame clones and drops some. That table is the source of V, J and clone size, and D and trimming were worked out from the DNA. The table includes more than 300,000 clones, more than 70% detected once. Germline loops: CDR1 SGHRS, CDR2 YFSETQ. Between the trimmed V and J ends, which lost 4 bases and 6 bases, there was a span of 11 bases. This CDR3 comprises 13 residues. The receptor's source is a woman in her thirties with COVID-19, enrolled during active disease. Material for sequencing was peripheral blood. The rearrangement uses TRBV5-1 and TRBJ1-5; D is unclear. The CDR3: CASSVGLSQPQHF. The CDR3 nucleotides are TGCGCCAGCAGCGTTGGACTAAGTCAGCCCCAGCATTTT.